Given below is one T cell receptor beta chain in context. At one boundary the junction diverges from the germline segment, which might be a read error. Germline V lookup: CDR1 DFQATT, CDR2 SNEGSKA (reference sequence). The CDR3 consists of 12 residues. TCRdb used MiXCR to reprocess the 5' RACE reads, holding one entry per CDR3 protein. The table shows about 23,000 distinct CDR3 sequences, with under 40% occurring only once. This TCR came from a female donor with breast cancer. The specimen sequenced was tumor-infiltrating naive CD4+ T cells sorted from the breast tumor. Noted subset: naive CD4+ T cells, CD4+CD45RA+CD25-. The genes are TRBV20-1 and TRBJ2-1; D is unclear. The DNA for the CDR3 is TGCGGTGCTCATACAAACCTGGACGAGCAGTTCTTC. Its protein is CGAHTNLDEQFF.